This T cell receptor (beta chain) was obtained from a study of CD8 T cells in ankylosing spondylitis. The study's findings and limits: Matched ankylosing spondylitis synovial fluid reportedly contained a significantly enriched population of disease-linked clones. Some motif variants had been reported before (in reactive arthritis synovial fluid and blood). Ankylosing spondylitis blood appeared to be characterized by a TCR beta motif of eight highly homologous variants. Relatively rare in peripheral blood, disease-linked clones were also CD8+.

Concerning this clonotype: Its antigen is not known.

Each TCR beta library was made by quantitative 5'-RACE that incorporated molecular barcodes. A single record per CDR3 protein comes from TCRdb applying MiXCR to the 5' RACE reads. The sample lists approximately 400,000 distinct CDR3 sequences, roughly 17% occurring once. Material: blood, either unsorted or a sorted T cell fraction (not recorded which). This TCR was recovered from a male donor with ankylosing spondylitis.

The CDR3 loop reads CATILTGTNYNEQFF. In nucleotides, the CDR3 is TGTGCCACCATCCTGACCGGGACCAACTACAATGAGCAGTTCTTC. The chain has TRBV15 and TRBJ2-1, with D possibly being TRBD1 or TRBD2 (5 bases each). The V gene lost 7 bases and the J gene lost 3 bases, with 16 bases spanning the gap. Germline CDR1 LNHNV, CDR2 YYDKDF (reference sequence). CDR3 length equals 15 residues.